This T cell receptor (beta chain) was documented in a study of early T cells in non-severe SARS-CoV-2 infection. In the study overall: Bulk RNA isolated from unsorted whole blood underwent sequencing; chains were not paired. Points from the study as a whole: Matches to VDJdb favored anti-spike CD8 responses and missed private and CD4 specificities.

Per the germline V gene, CDR1 is SGHAT and CDR2 is FQNNGV. Trimming shortened V by 0 bases and J by 5 bases, and 7 bases separated the two germline ends. The CDR3 covers 13 residues. Remarks on this clonotype: What it recognizes is unknown.

Each single cDNA molecule received a unique molecular identifier. TCRdb recomputed calls from the 5' RACE reads with MiXCR, one row per CDR3 protein. The data show tens of thousands of distinct CDR3 sequences, 8% to 10% seen once. The TCR comes from an adult who was a healthcare worker with PCR-confirmed SARS-CoV-2 infection or an uninfected control (not recorded which). Specimen: whole blood. The V gene is TRBV11-2, the J gene TRBJ2-5; unclear D gene. Here the CDR3 reads CASSLDHIETQYF. CDR3 nucleotides: TGTGCCAGCAGCTTAGATCATATCGAGACCCAGTACTTC.